This TCR beta chain was recorded in a study of control samples from healthy donors and cancer patients. TCRdb's table, derived via immunoSEQ multiplex PCR, lists solely in-frame clones and lacks some. The sample holds 100,000 to 150,000 clones, around 92% seen once. Germline-derived CDR1 and CDR2 are SGHVS and FQNEAQ. This CDR3 has 16 residues. Trimming stripped 5 bases from V and 0 bases from J, with 13 bases between. The specimen sequenced was PBMCs. The receptor comes from a man at least 80 years old with head and neck cancer. The chain recombines TRBV7-8 with TRBJ1-4, with a tentative D call TRBD1 (6 bases). The CDR3: CASSLRTAATNEKLFF. The CDR3 coding sequence is TGTGCCAGCAGCCTAAGGACAGCAGCAACTAATGAAAAACTGTTTTTT.